This entry lists 6 T cell receptor beta chains sequenced from one sample in a study of T cells after yellow fever vaccination. TCRdb re-called the 5' RACE reads through MiXCR, storing one row per CDR3 protein. The profile shows over 250,000 distinct CDR3 sequences, approximately 4% of them singletons. Sequenced here: PBMCs, sampled 5 days after the yellow fever booster vaccination. Receptor source: a man between 18 and 29 years old who received the YFV17D yellow fever vaccine.

This clonotype came up a few times. Here the CDR3 reads CSARPYDGYEQYF. Written as DNA, the CDR3 is TGCAGTGCTAGACCTTACGACGGGTACGAGCAGTACTTC. The V call is TRBV20-1, the J call TRBJ2-7; D is ambiguous. The CDR3 loop spans 13 amino acids. Trimming left V 2 bases short and J 4 bases short, with 12 bases between. The germline V gene encodes CDR1 DFQATT and CDR2 SNEGSKA (reference sequence).

This clonotype was detected many times. The chain has TRBV7-2 and TRBJ2-6; TRBD1 is a possible D gene (5 bases). The CDR3 contains 13 residues. The germline V gene has CDR1 SGHTA and CDR2 FQGNSA. V lost 10 bases, J lost 2 bases, and 9 bases lay in between. The CDR3, as DNA: TGTGCCAAAACAGGCCCTGGGGCCAACGTCCTGACTTTC. Its translation: CAKTGPGANVLTF.

This chain links TRBV5-1 with TRBJ1-1; D is possibly TRBD1 (6 bases). With 5 bases removed from V and 4 bases from J, the gap between germline ends came to 15 bases. The CDR3 totals 14 residues. Germline V lookup: CDR1 SGHRS, CDR2 YFSETQ. The CDR3 loop reads CASRYRVAGTEAFF. The CDR3 DNA follows: TGCGCCAGCAGGTACAGGGTGGCGGGCACTGAAGCTTTCTTT.

This clonotype has a count of ten or more. The chain joins TRBV20-1 to TRBJ2-3; D not resolved. The CDR3 totals 13 residues. In germline, CDR1 is DFQATT, CDR2 SNEGSKA (reference sequence). V lost 3 bases, J lost 3 bases, and 10 bases lay in between. CDR3 DNA sequence: TGCAGTGCTAGGCCTACTCTGACAGATACGCAGTATTTT. Translation gives CSARPTLTDTQYF.

In its sample, this clonotype was seen many times. The chain links TRBV4-1 to TRBJ1-2; tentatively, D is TRBD1 (5 bases). Germline V lookup: CDR1 MGHRA, CDR2 YSYEKL. Between the trimmed V and J ends, which lost 4 bases and 0 bases, there was a span of 15 bases. The CDR3 is 16 residues long. The CDR3 region has the DNA TGCGCCAGCAGCCGTAACCCAGGGCCAACTAACTATGGCTACACCTTC. Protein sequence: CASSRNPGPTNYGYTF.

This chain links TRBV4-3 with TRBJ2-1; D ambiguous. The CDR3 is 16 amino acids. Germline assignment: CDR1 LGHNA and CDR2 YSLEER. Deletions cut 6 bases from V and 2 bases from J, with 17 bases between. The CDR3 protein is CASSIHVGSPYNEQFF. CDR3 sequence (DNA): TGCGCCAGCAGTATCCATGTGGGGTCTCCCTACAATGAGCAGTTCTTC.